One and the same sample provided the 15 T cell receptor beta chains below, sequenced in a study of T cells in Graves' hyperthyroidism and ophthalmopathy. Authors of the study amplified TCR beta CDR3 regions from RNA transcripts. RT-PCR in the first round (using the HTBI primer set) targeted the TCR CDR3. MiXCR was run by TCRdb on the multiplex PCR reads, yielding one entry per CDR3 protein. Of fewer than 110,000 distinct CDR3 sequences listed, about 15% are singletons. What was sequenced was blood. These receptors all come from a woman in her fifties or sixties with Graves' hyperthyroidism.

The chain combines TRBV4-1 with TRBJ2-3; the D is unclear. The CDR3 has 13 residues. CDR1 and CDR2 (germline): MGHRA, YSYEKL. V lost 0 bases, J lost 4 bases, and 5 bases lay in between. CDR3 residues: CASSQEGSDTQYF. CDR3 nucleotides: TGCGCCAGCAGCCAAGAAGGGTCAGATACGCAGTATTTT.

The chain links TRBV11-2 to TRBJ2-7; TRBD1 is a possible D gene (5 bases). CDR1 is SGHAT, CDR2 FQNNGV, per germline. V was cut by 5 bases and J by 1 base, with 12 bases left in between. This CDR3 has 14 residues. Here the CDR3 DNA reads TGTGCCAGCAGCCCCAGACAGTTTTCCTACGAGCAGTACTTC. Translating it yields CASSPRQFSYEQYF.

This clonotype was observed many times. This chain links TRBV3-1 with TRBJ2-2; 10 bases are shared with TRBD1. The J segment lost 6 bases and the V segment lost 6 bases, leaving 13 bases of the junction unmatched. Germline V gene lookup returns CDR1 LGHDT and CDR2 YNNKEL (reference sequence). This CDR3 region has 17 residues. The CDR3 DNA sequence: TGTGCCAGCAGAGTGGGTGGGACAGGGGTGGCGTCCGGGGAGCTGTTTTTT. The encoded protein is CASRVGGTGVASGELFF.

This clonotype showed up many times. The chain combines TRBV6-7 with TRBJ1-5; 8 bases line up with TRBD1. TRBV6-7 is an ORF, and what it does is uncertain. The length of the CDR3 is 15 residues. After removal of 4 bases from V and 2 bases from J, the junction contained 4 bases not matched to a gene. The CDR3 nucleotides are TGTGCCAGCAGTTCAGGGGGCGAGGGCAATCAGCCCCAGCATTTT. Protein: CASSSGGEGNQPQHF.

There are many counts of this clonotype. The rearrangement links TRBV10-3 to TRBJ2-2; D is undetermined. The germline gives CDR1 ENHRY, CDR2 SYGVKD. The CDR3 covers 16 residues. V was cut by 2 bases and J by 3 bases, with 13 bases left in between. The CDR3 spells CAISELESGDTGELFF. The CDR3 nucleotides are TGTGCCATCAGTGAGCTCGAAAGTGGGGACACCGGGGAGCTGTTTTTT.

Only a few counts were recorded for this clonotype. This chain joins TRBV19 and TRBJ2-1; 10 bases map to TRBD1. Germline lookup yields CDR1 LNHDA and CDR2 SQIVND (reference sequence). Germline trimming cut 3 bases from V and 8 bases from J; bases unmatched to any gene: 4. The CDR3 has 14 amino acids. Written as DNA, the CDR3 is TGTGCCAGTAGTATCCAGACAGGGGGCTATGAGCAGTTCTTC. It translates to CASSIQTGGYEQFF.

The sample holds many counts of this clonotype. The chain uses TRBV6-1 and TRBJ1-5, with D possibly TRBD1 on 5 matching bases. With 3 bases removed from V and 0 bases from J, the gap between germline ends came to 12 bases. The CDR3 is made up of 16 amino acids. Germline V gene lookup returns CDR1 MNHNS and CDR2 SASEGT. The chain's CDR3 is CASSDRAPYSNQPQHF. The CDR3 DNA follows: TGTGCCAGCAGTGACAGGGCCCCTTATAGCAATCAGCCCCAGCATTTT.

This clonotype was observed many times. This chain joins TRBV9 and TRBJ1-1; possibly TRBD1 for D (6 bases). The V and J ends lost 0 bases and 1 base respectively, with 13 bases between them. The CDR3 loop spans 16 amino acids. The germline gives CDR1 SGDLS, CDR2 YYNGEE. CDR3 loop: CASSVEEGQKNTEAFF. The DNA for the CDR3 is TGTGCCAGCAGCGTAGAGGAAGGACAGAAGAACACTGAAGCTTTCTTT.

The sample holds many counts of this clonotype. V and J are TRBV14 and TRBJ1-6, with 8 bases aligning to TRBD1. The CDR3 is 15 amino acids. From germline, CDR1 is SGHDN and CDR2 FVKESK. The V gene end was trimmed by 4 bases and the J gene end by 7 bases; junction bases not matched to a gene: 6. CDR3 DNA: TGTGCCAGCAGCCTACAGGGGGTTCGCAATTCACCCCTCCACTTT. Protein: CASSLQGVRNSPLHF.

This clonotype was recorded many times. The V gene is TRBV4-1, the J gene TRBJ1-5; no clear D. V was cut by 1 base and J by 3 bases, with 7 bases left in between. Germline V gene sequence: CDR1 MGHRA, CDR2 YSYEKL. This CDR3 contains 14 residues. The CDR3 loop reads CASSQGQPNQPQHF. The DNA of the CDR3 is TGCGCCAGCAGCCAAGGCCAGCCCAATCAGCCCCAGCATTTT.

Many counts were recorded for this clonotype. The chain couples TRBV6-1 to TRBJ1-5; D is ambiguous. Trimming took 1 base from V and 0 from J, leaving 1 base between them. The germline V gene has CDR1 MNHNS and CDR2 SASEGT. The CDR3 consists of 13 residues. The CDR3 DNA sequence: TGTGCCAGCAGTGAAGGTAGCAATCAGCCCCAGCATTTT. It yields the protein CASSEGSNQPQHF.

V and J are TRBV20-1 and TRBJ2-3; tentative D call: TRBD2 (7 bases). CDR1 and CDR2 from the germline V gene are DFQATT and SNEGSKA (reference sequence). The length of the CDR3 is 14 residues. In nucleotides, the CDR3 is TGCAGGGCTGACCGGGGGGCGGGCACAGATACGCAGTATTTT. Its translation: CRADRGAGTDTQYF.

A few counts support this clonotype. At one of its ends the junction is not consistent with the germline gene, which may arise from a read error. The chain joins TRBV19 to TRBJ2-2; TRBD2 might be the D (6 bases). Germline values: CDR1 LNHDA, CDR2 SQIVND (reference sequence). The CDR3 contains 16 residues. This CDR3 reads CASTLGPDGNTGGLFF. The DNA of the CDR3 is TGTGCCAGTACCCTCGGGCCCGACGGGAACACCGGGGGGCTGTTTTTT. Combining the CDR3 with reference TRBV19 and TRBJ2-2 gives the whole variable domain DGGITQSPKYLFRKEGQNVTLSCEQNLNHDAMYWYRQDPGQGLRLIYYSQIVNDFQKGDIAEGYSVSREKKESFPLTVTSAQKNPTAFYLCASTLGPDGNTGGLFFGEGSRLTVL.

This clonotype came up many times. The CDR3 bases are TGCAGTGCCACGGACAGGGGATTAGAGACCCAGTACTTC. Translated: CSATDRGLETQYF. V usage is TRBV20-1 and J usage is TRBJ2-5; 9 bases agree with TRBD1. This CDR3 is built from 13 residues. Trimming removed 6 bases from V and 4 bases from J; junction bases left unmatched: 6. CDR1 and CDR2 from the germline V gene are DFQATT and SNEGSKA (reference sequence).

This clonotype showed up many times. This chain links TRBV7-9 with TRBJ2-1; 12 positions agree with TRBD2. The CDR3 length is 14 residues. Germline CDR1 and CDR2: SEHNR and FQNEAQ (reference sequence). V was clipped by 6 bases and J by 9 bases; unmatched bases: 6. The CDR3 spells CASRPTSGSIEQFF. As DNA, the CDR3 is TGTGCCAGCAGACCGACTAGCGGGAGTATTGAGCAGTTCTTC. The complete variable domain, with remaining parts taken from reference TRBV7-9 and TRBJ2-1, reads DTGVSQNPRHKITKRGQNVTFRCDPISEHNRLYWYRQTLGQGPEFLTYFQNEAQLEKSRLLSDRFSAERPKGSFSTLEIQRTEQGDSAMYLCASRPTSGSIEQFFGPGTRLTVL.